This paragraph covers one T cell receptor (beta chain) sequence. This sample is part of a study of T cell changes during pregnancy in multiple sclerosis. The table came from immunoSEQ multiplex PCR; TCRdb's copy has only in-frame clones and leaves some out. The data hold some 87,000 clones, with 90% to 95% observed a single time. The sample in question was peripheral blood, obtained in the second trimester of pregnancy. This receptor was identified in a female donor with multiple sclerosis, enrolled in a pregnancy study.

The CDR3, as DNA: TGTGCCAGCAGCTTGAAACAGGGCACAGATACGCAGTATTTT. Protein sequence: CASSLKQGTDTQYF. The rearrangement joins TRBV5-5 to TRBJ2-3; tentatively, D is TRBD1 (5 bases). Germline CDR1 and CDR2: SGHKS and YYEKEE (reference sequence). The CDR3 spans 14 residues. Trimming shortened V by 1 base and J by 1 base, and 7 bases separated the two germline ends. The variable domain in full, completed from reference TRBV5-5 and TRBJ2-3, reads DAGVTQSPTHLIKTRGQQVTLRCSPISGHKSVSWYQQVLGQGPQFIFQYYEKEERGRGNFPDRFSARQFPNYSSELNVNALLLGDSALYLCASSLKQGTDTQYFGPGTRLTVL.